One sample yielded the 29 T cell receptor beta chains listed below, sequenced in a study of T cell responses to AZD1222 COVID-19 vaccine. Sequencing was performed with immunoSEQ multiplex PCR; in TCRdb, only in-frame clones are kept and a portion is missing. The sample comprises roughly 200,000 clones, 90% to 95% of which are singletons, and around 1.5% rests with the top ten. The input for sequencing was peripheral blood, taken 28 days after the second dose of the MenACWY control vaccine. These receptors were collected from an adult who received the MenACWY meningococcal vaccine as a control.

The V call is TRBV7-2, the J call TRBJ2-7; 9 bases match TRBD1. With 2 bases clipped from V and 5 bases from J, the junction kept 10 bases outside the gene matches. The CDR3 length is 16 residues. CDR1 is SGHTA and CDR2 is FQGNSA in the germline V gene. The CDR3 coding sequence is TGTGCCAGCAGCTTATCCGGGACAGGGATATTACACGAGCAGTACTTC. Translating gives CASSLSGTGILHEQYF.

The rearrangement uses TRBV20-1 and TRBJ2-7, with a possible D match to TRBD2 (6 bases). V gave up 3 bases and J gave up 6 bases, with 9 bases separating them. Germline lookup yields CDR1 DFQATT and CDR2 SNEGSKA (reference sequence). The CDR3 spans 11 residues. The CDR3 DNA follows: TGCAGTGCTAGGGACTATACCGAGCAGTACTTC. This encodes CSARDYTEQYF.

This sequence joins TRBV6-6 and TRBJ1-2; D unclear. V lost 2 bases, J lost 8 bases, and 18 bases lay in between. The CDR3 extends over 15 amino acids. The germline gives CDR1 MNHNY, CDR2 SVGAGI (reference sequence). The CDR3 spells CASSYLEGGSRGYTF. The CDR3 DNA reads as TGTGCCAGCAGTTACCTGGAAGGAGGATCTCGGGGCTACACCTTC.

This rearrangement joins TRBV28 to TRBJ1-4, with a possible D match to TRBD1 (6 bases). Trimming removed 5 bases at V and 4 bases at J, with 17 bases between. Germline V lookup: CDR1 MDHEN, CDR2 SYDVKM. The CDR3 is made up of 16 amino acids. CDR3 in DNA: TGTGCCAGCAGTCCCCAGGGGAGAAGTAGTAATGAAAAACTGTTTTTT. Its protein product is CASSPQGRSSNEKLFF.

The V and J genes are TRBV3-1 (or the pseudogene TRBV3-2) and TRBJ2-1, with D unclear. Per germline, CDR1 LGHDT and CDR2 YNNKEL (reference sequence). The germline V and J ends were trimmed by 2 bases and 0 bases, with 8 bases remaining between them. The CDR3 length is 15 residues. DNA of the CDR3: TGTGCCAGCAGCCAAACTCGTAACTCCTACAATGAGCAGTTCTTC. Encoded protein: CASSQTRNSYNEQFF.

This clone was picked up one time. The gene calls are TRBV13 and TRBJ2-1; 8 positions agree with TRBD1. This CDR3 has 17 amino acids. Losses at the gene ends were 5 bases for V and 4 bases for J; bases not matched to a gene: 13. The germline V gene has CDR1 PRHDT and CDR2 FYEKMQ (reference sequence). CDR3 sequence reads: CASSVGTGRSSYNEQFF. The CDR3 DNA reads TGTGCCAGCAGCGTTGGGACAGGACGGTCCAGTTACAATGAGCAGTTCTTC.

The rearrangement uses TRBV3-1 (or the pseudogene TRBV3-2) and TRBJ1-3; 9 nucleotides align to TRBD1. This CDR3 contains 15 residues. Germline CDR1 is LGHDT and CDR2 is YNNKEL (reference sequence). After removal of 3 bases from V and 5 bases from J, the junction contained 5 bases not matched to a gene. The DNA of the CDR3 is TGTGCCAGCAGCCATCCCGGACAGGGGAGAAACACCATATATTTT. It codes for CASSHPGQGRNTIYF.

This chain joins TRBV3-1 (or the pseudogene TRBV3-2) and TRBJ2-2; no definite D call. V dropped 1 base and J dropped 4 bases, with 13 bases sitting between them. This CDR3 comprises 16 residues. Germline-derived CDR1 and CDR2 are LGHDT and YNNKEL (reference sequence). The chain's CDR3 is CASSQVWSVSTGELFF. As DNA, the CDR3 is TGTGCCAGCAGCCAAGTTTGGTCGGTGAGCACCGGGGAGCTGTTTTTT.

The V and J genes are TRBV18 and TRBJ2-3, with D unresolved. Looked up from germline, CDR1 is KGHSH and CDR2 is LQKENI. The V gene lost 8 bases and the J gene lost 0 bases, with 18 bases spanning the gap. The CDR3 consists of 16 residues. The CDR3 bases are TGTGCCAGCCCTGTCCTCTTCCCCACTAGCACAGATACGCAGTATTTT. Protein product: CASPVLFPTSTDTQYF.

The J gene is TRBJ1-2, the V gene TRBV27; a possible D gene is TRBD1 (6 bases). This CDR3 contains 13 residues. Germline V lookup: CDR1 MNHEY, CDR2 SMNVEV (reference sequence). The ends were cut back, 7 bases at V and 0 bases at J, with 9 bases in the middle. Here the CDR3 DNA reads TGTGCCAGCATGGGGGGCACTAACTATGGCTACACCTTC. Its protein product is CASMGGTNYGYTF.

This clone was detected only once. The genes are TRBV7-3 and TRBJ2-3; 9 bases agree with TRBD2. CDR3 length: 15 amino acids. CDR1 and CDR2 (germline): SGHTA, FQGTGA. V lost 5 bases and J lost 1; bases outside the gene matches: 4. The chain's CDR3 is CASSPRTSGTDTQYF. CDR3 in DNA: TGTGCCAGCAGCCCCCGGACTAGCGGCACAGATACGCAGTATTTT.

The genes are TRBV7-9 and TRBJ2-7; D gene unclear. Germline assignment: CDR1 SEHNR and CDR2 FQNEAQ (reference sequence). The length of the CDR3 is 11 residues. V was trimmed by 5 bases and J by 3 bases, leaving 5 bases between them. CDR3 amino acids: CASSPGYEQYF. CDR3 nucleotides: TGTGCCAGCAGCCCCGGCTACGAGCAGTACTTC.

The chain carries TRBV7-9 and TRBJ1-5; no firm D call. The V end was cut by 5 bases, the J end by 6 bases, with 11 bases between. The CDR3 has 13 amino acids. Germline V gene sequence: CDR1 SEHNR, CDR2 FQNEAQ (reference sequence). The CDR3 loop is CASSPEFGQPQHF. The CDR3 DNA sequence: TGTGCCAGCAGCCCCGAGTTTGGTCAGCCCCAGCATTTT. The full variable domain, in which reference TRBV7-9 and TRBJ1-5 provide the parts outside the CDR3, is DTGVSQNPRHKITKRGQNVTFRCDPISEHNRLYWYRQTLGQGPEFLTYFQNEAQLEKSRLLSDRFSAERPKGSFSTLEIQRTEQGDSAMYLCASSPEFGQPQHFGDGTRLSIL.

This clone was observed a single time. CDR3 sequence (DNA): TGTGCCAGCAGCCTCCAGGACGGTGAAGCTTTCTTT. Translated, it gives CASSLQDGEAFF. V and J are TRBV7-9 and TRBJ1-1; D is ambiguous. Per germline, CDR1 SEHNR and CDR2 FQNEAQ (reference sequence). This CDR3 contains 12 residues. The V gene lost 5 bases and the J gene lost 7 bases, with 11 bases spanning the gap. Variable domain in full (rest from reference TRBV7-9 and TRBJ1-1): DTGVSQNPRHKITKRGQNVTFRCDPISEHNRLYWYRQTLGQGPEFLTYFQNEAQLEKSRLLSDRFSAERPKGSFSTLEIQRTEQGDSAMYLCASSLQDGEAFFGQGTRLTVV.

The chain carries TRBV21-1 and TRBJ2-7; whether TRBD2, the table's D call, matches the DNA was not checked. TRBV21-1 is annotated as a pseudogene. The length of the CDR3 is 19 residues. This CDR3 is CASIIKQTRAGGPTNEQYF. The CDR3, as DNA: TGTGCCAGCATCATCAAACAGACTAGAGCGGGGGGGCCCACCAACGAGCAGTACTTC.

A note on this clone: The same CDR3 can be traced to other DNA sequences in this sample. The chain employs TRBV27 and TRBJ1-5; D gene uncertain. Germline CDR1 and CDR2: MNHEY and SMNVEV (reference sequence). The V and J ends lost 3 bases and 2 bases respectively, with 5 bases between them. This CDR3 has 13 amino acids. CDR3 sequence: CASSFGGNQPQHF. CDR3 nucleotide sequence: TGTGCCAGCAGTTTCGGAGGCAATCAGCCCCAGCATTTT.

V usage is TRBV6-5 and J usage is TRBJ2-7, with D hard to call. Germline V gene lookup returns CDR1 MNHEY and CDR2 SVGAGI. V was cut by 8 bases and J by 5 bases, with 13 bases left in between. The CDR3 covers 12 residues. Here the CDR3 reads CASALGFNEQYF. CDR3 sequence (DNA): TGTGCCAGCGCGCTGGGATTCAACGAGCAGTACTTC.

This rearrangement joins TRBV7-9 to TRBJ1-2; no clear D. The CDR3 is 16 amino acids. CDR1 is SEHNR and CDR2 is FQNEAQ in the germline V gene (reference sequence). Trimming left V 2 bases short and J 5 bases short, with 18 bases between. In nucleotides, the CDR3 is TGTGCCAGCAGCTTACTGTGGGCGCAGTACCCGTATGGCTACACCTTC. Translating it yields CASSLLWAQYPYGYTF.

V usage is TRBV5-4 and J usage is TRBJ1-5; 7 nucleotides agree with TRBD1. The germline V gene encodes CDR1 SGHNT and CDR2 YYREEE (reference sequence). V trimming: 2 bases; J trimming: 7 bases; junction bases outside the gene matches: 6. This CDR3 has 14 residues. For the CDR3, the DNA is TGTGCCAGCAGCTTACAAGGGGGCGGACAGCCCCAGCATTTT. Translated: CASSLQGGGQPQHF.

The rearrangement links TRBV11-3 to TRBJ2-7, with D perhaps TRBD1 (6 bases). V was trimmed by 5 bases and J by 3 bases, leaving 11 bases between them. CDR3 size: 13 residues. Per germline, CDR1 SGHNT and CDR2 YENEEA. In DNA form, the CDR3 reads TGTGCCAGCAGCAACGGGGACAACTACGAGCAGTACTTC. Translating it yields CASSNGDNYEQYF.

The gene calls are TRBV5-1 and TRBJ2-2; perhaps TRBD1 as D (6 bases). Germline-derived CDR1 and CDR2 are SGHRS and YFSETQ. The CDR3 totals 16 residues. The germline V and J ends were trimmed by 7 bases and 3 bases, with 19 bases remaining between them. The CDR3 sequence is CASRYPGTTDTGELFF. The CDR3 bases are TGCGCCAGCCGATATCCTGGGACAACCGACACCGGGGAGCTGTTTTTT.

This clone has a handful of counts. V is TRBV30 and J is TRBJ1-1; D remains ambiguous. The CDR3 has 15 amino acids. V was cut by 2 bases and J by 6 bases, with 19 bases left in between. Germline lookup yields CDR1 GTSNPN and CDR2 SVGIG (reference sequence). This chain's CDR3 is CAWSSLGLSNAEAFF. The CDR3, as DNA: TGTGCCTGGAGTTCACTCGGACTGTCCAACGCTGAAGCTTTCTTT.

The chain has TRBV7-3 and TRBJ2-5; a weak D match, TRBD2 (6 bases). Germline-derived CDR1 and CDR2 are SGHTA and FQGTGA. The CDR3 contains 14 residues. Trimming took 2 bases from V and 4 from J, leaving 11 bases between them. CDR3 in DNA: TGTGCCAGCAGCTTAGGGGGGATTCGAGAGACCCAGTACTTC. The encoded protein is CASSLGGIRETQYF. Using reference TRBV7-3 and TRBJ2-5 for the parts outside the CDR3, the full variable domain is GAGVSQTPSNKVTEKGKYVELRCDPISGHTALYWYRQSLGQGPEFLIYFQGTGAADDSGLPNDRFFAVRPEGSVSTLKIQRTERGDSAVYLCASSLGGIRETQYFGPGTRLLVL.

V usage is TRBV2 and J usage is TRBJ2-1; a possible D gene is TRBD2 (6 bases). Germline lookup yields CDR1 SNHLY and CDR2 FYNNEI. The CDR3 extends over 13 amino acids. The ends were cut back, 4 bases at V and 8 bases at J, with 12 bases in the middle. This CDR3 is CASSARESDEQFF. CDR3 DNA sequence: TGTGCCAGCAGTGCACGGGAGAGCGATGAGCAGTTCTTC.

This chain joins TRBV28 and TRBJ1-1; tentative D call: TRBD1 (5 bases). V lost 6 bases and J lost 0, with 14 bases in between. Germline V gene data show CDR1 as MDHEN and CDR2 as SYDVKM. The CDR3 is 15 amino acids. The CDR3 reads CASRGVTGMNTEAFF. The CDR3 coding sequence is TGTGCCAGCAGAGGGGTAACCGGTATGAACACTGAAGCTTTCTTT.

The chain combines TRBV15 with TRBJ2-5, with D perhaps TRBD1 (5 bases). V was trimmed by 2 bases and J by 3 bases, leaving 13 bases between them. This CDR3 spans 15 amino acids. The V gene's germline CDR1 is LNHNV and CDR2 YYDKDF (reference sequence). CDR3 loop: CATSRRGFREETQYF. The CDR3 DNA sequence: TGTGCCACCAGCAGAAGGGGATTTCGAGAAGAGACCCAGTACTTC.

The chain links TRBV3-1 (or the pseudogene TRBV3-2) to TRBJ1-3; D is possibly TRBD1 (6 bases). This CDR3 is built from 16 residues. V lost 5 bases to trimming and J lost 0 bases, with 14 bases between them. CDR1 and CDR2 from the germline V gene are LGHDT and YNNKEL (reference sequence). CDR3 bases: TGTGCCAGCAGCAAACCCGGGACATACTCTGGAAACACCATATATTTT. As protein: CASSKPGTYSGNTIYF.

V gene TRBV2 combines with J gene TRBJ2-2, with 9 bases matching TRBD1. Germline V gives CDR1 SNHLY, CDR2 FYNNEI. This CDR3 region has 15 residues. The V and J ends lost 7 bases and 7 bases, in that order; junction bases with no gene match: 10. CDR3 nucleotides: TGTGCCAGCACCCACAGGGGGCAACTTGGCGGGGAGCTGTTTTTT. The encoded protein is CASTHRGQLGGELFF.

The chain couples TRBV27 to TRBJ2-7; weak D call: TRBD1 (6 bases). Germline CDR1 reads MNHEY; CDR2 reads SMNVEV (reference sequence). Trimming took 4 bases from V and 1 from J, leaving 11 bases between them. The CDR3 has 14 residues. This chain's CDR3 is CASSYLQGSYEQYF. CDR3 coding DNA: TGTGCCAGCAGTTACCTACAGGGTTCCTACGAGCAGTACTTC.